The 15 T cell receptor beta chains given below trace back to one sample, sequenced in a study of cytomegalovirus exposure and HLA in healthy donors. 13 Jbeta primers and 60 Vbeta primers were used for the PCR. The data were produced by immunoSEQ multiplex PCR, yet TCRdb's version contains in-frame clones alone and is incomplete. Among some 85,000 clones listed, about 74% were seen once. The sequenced sample was PBMCs. The receptors come from a man aged 35 to 55 in good health and CMV-seronegative.

This clone ranks as medium-sized. The V call is TRBV6-5, the J call TRBJ2-6; perhaps TRBD2 as D (6 bases). The V and J ends lost 4 bases and 1 base respectively, with 11 bases between them. Germline V CDR1 and CDR2: MNHEY, SVGAGI. This CDR3 is 16 amino acids long. The CDR3 bases are TGTGCCAGCAGTTCCACGGCGGGATCTGGGGCCAACGTCCTGACTTTC. Its translation: CASSSTAGSGANVLTF.

This clone was observed once. V usage is TRBV28 and J usage is TRBJ1-2; D is perhaps TRBD1 (6 bases). The germline V and J ends were trimmed by 2 bases and 7 bases, with 11 bases remaining between them. Germline values: CDR1 MDHEN, CDR2 SYDVKM. The CDR3 is 13 amino acids. The DNA for the CDR3 is TGTGCCAGCAGTTTAGAGGGAGGGGGTGGCTACACCTTC. It specifies CASSLEGGGGYTF.

The chain combines TRBV5-6 with TRBJ2-4; 8 nucleotides align to TRBD1. In germline, CDR1 is SGHDT, CDR2 YYEEEE. The CDR3 has 14 amino acids. V dropped 0 bases and J dropped 4; count of bases not matched to a gene: 0. The DNA of the CDR3 is TGTGCCAGCAGCTTGGGACAGGGGAAAAACATTCAGTACTTC. Translating it yields CASSLGQGKNIQYF.

The rearrangement links TRBV7-2 to TRBJ1-1, with D possibly matching TRBD1 (5 bases). This CDR3 is built from 13 residues. Looked up from germline, CDR1 is SGHTA and CDR2 is FQGNSA. V was shortened by 3 bases and J by 8 bases, with 13 bases between the two germline ends. The CDR3 nucleotides read TGTGCCAGCAGCTTTCCGCGCCGGACAGAAGCTTTCTTT. This codes for CASSFPRRTEAFF.

This chain joins TRBV2 and TRBJ1-1; tentatively, D is TRBD1 (6 bases). The CDR3 sequence is 16 residues long. CDR1 is SNHLY, CDR2 FYNNEI, per germline. The V end lost 1 base, the J end lost 8 bases, and 20 bases lay between the germline ends. In DNA, the CDR3 is TGTGCCAGCAGTGAAGGGTGGGGGGGCCCAACGGGGGAAGCTTTCTTT. Amino acid sequence: CASSEGWGGPTGEAFF.

This chain joins TRBV11-2 and TRBJ2-5; 8 bases map to TRBD2. The CDR3 loop spans 15 amino acids. Germline values: CDR1 SGHAT, CDR2 FQNNGV. V dropped 5 bases and J dropped 3; count of bases not matched to a gene: 8. For the CDR3, the DNA is TGTGCCAGCAGCACACTGTCGGGACTAGAAGAGACCCAGTACTTC. Translation: CASSTLSGLEETQYF.

The table lists this clone with a few counts. The chain recombines TRBV5-1 with TRBJ1-1; the match to TRBD1 covers 7 bases. This CDR3 is 14 amino acids long. V trimming: 0 bases; J trimming: 8 bases; junction bases outside the gene matches: 7. Germline V lookup: CDR1 SGHRS, CDR2 YFSETQ. CDR3 DNA sequence: TGCGCCAGCAGCTTGGGGGACAGCAGTAAAGAAGCTTTCTTT. Translated, it gives CASSLGDSSKEAFF.

The CDR3 bases are TGTGCCAGCAGTGACGCCCTTAGAATTGGAGGGAACTATGGCTACACCTTC. Protein: CASSDALRIGGNYGYTF. V and J are TRBV2 and TRBJ1-2; D unclear. With 3 bases removed from V and 2 bases from J, the gap between germline ends came to 19 bases. This CDR3 contains 17 residues. CDR1 and CDR2 from the germline V gene are SNHLY and FYNNEI.

The chain joins TRBV6-5 to TRBJ1-1; D not certain. The CDR3 spans 12 residues. The germline V gene has CDR1 MNHEY and CDR2 SVGAGI. V lost 6 bases to trimming and J lost 3 bases, with 8 bases between them. In DNA form, the CDR3 reads TGTGCCAGCAGAGTACAGTACACTGAAGCTTTCTTT. Translated: CASRVQYTEAFF.

The rearrangement joins TRBV7-9 to TRBJ2-7, with a weak D call TRBD1 (6 bases). The CDR3 is made up of 17 amino acids. Per the germline V gene, CDR1 is SEHNR and CDR2 is FQNEAQ (reference sequence). The V end lost 6 bases, the J end lost 0 bases, and 21 bases lay between the germline ends. DNA for the CDR3: TGTGCCAGCAGACCCTCCCCGGGACACCCACTCTCCTACGAGCAGTACTTC. This sequence encodes CASRPSPGHPLSYEQYF.

V gene TRBV10-3 combines with J gene TRBJ2-2; 10 bases are shared with TRBD1. CDR1 is ENHRY, CDR2 SYGVKD, per germline. V lost 2 bases, J lost 3 bases, and 0 bases stayed unmatched. CDR3 length: 15 amino acids. CDR3 coding DNA: TGTGCCATCAGTGAGGGGACAGGGGACACCGGGGAGCTGTTTTTT. Residues: CAISEGTGDTGELFF.

This chain links TRBV9 with TRBJ2-6; D unclear. V lost 3 bases, J lost 0 bases, and 7 bases lay in between. This CDR3 region has 15 residues. The germline gives CDR1 SGDLS, CDR2 YYNGEE. CDR3 sequence: CASSGTDSGANVLTF. For the CDR3, the DNA is TGTGCCAGCAGCGGAACAGACTCTGGGGCCAACGTCCTGACTTTC. Full variable domain (rest looked up from reference TRBV9 and TRBJ2-6): DSGVTQTPKHLITATGQRVTLRCSPRSGDLSVYWYQQSLDQGLQFLIQYYNGEERAKGNILERFSAQQFPDLHSELNLSSLELGDSALYFCASSGTDSGANVLTFGAGSRLTVL.

This clone came up once. The rearrangement uses TRBV10-1 and TRBJ1-2; D gene unclear. This CDR3 contains 15 residues. Germline V CDR1 and CDR2: WNHNN, SYGVQD (reference sequence). V gave up 6 bases and J gave up 6 bases, with 20 bases separating them. CDR3 nucleotides: TGCGCCAGCAGGCAGGCAGACTACAAAGCTGATGGCTACACCTTC. It yields the protein CASRQADYKADGYTF.

In this sample, this clone turned up a few times. J is TRBJ2-1 and V is TRBV6-5; 11 nucleotides match TRBD2. The germline gives CDR1 MNHEY, CDR2 SVGAGI. This CDR3 region has 15 residues. After removal of 2 bases from V and 10 bases from J, the junction contained 7 bases not matched to a gene. CDR3 residues: CASSYDLAGGGEQFF. The CDR3 DNA is TGTGCCAGCAGTTACGACCTAGCGGGGGGAGGAGAGCAGTTCTTC.

The gene calls are TRBV6-1 and TRBJ1-4; D might be TRBD1 (6 bases). The CDR3 length is 15 residues. Germline CDR1 and CDR2: MNHNS and SASEGT. V was cut by 2 bases and J by 3 bases, with 10 bases left in between. CDR3: CASSERGFSNEKLFF. CDR3 DNA: TGTGCCAGCAGTGAAAGGGGGTTCTCTAATGAAAAACTGTTTTTT.